A single T cell receptor beta chain is shown here with its context. Its antigen remains unidentified. Profiling relied on immunoSEQ multiplex PCR, and the TCRdb table lists in-frame clones only, not all of them. The table shows about 150,000 clones, with 80% to 95% occurring only once. The data were taken from a study of T cell responses to AZD1222 COVID-19 vaccine. General study findings and limits: Mostly white British, mostly female donors; authors suggested clonal diversity may be underestimated.

The V gene's germline CDR1 is SGHNT and CDR2 YENEEA. CDR3 length: 17 residues. The V gene end was trimmed by 1 base and the J gene end by 1 base; junction bases not matched to a gene: 8. Here the sequenced sample was peripheral blood, taken 28 days after the second AZD1222 dose. This chain joins TRBV11-3 and TRBJ1-1; 8 bases are a match to TRBD1. The origin of this receptor is an adult who received the AZD1222 COVID-19 vaccine. The CDR3 DNA sequence: TGTGCCAGCAGCTTAGGAGGGACAGGTAATTGGAACACTGAAGCTTTCTTT. It encodes CASSLGGTGNWNTEAFF. Based on the CDR3 plus reference TRBV11-3 and TRBJ1-1, the full variable domain is EAGVVQSPRYKIIEKKQPVAFWCNPISGHNTLYWYLQNLGQGPELLIRYENEEAVDDSQLPKDRFSAERLKGVDSTLKIQPAELGDSAVYLCASSLGGTGNWNTEAFFGQGTRLTVV.